This T cell receptor (beta chain) was recorded in a study of neurological immune-mediated disorders. Study outcomes and limitations: It was the repertoires of 18 of 34 multiple sclerosis patients that phylogenetic grouping placed in one related-CDR3 cluster, which is a possible signature. There was no clinical or MRI feature that showed an association with the multiple sclerosis repertoire cluster. No CDR3 amino acid sequences recurred among expanded clones across subjects, suggesting private repertoires in all groups.

Template-switch 5'RACE cDNA synthesis added a 10-nucleotide unique molecular identifier. TCRdb re-analysed the 5' RACE reads in MiXCR, keeping a single row per CDR3 protein. The table lists over 50,000 distinct CDR3 sequences, 3% to 4% of them singletons. Trimming cost V 3 bases and J 7 bases; bases outside gene matches: 8. Germline CDR1 is SGHRS and CDR2 is YFSETQ. The CDR3 extends over 15 amino acids. This clonotype was counted ten times or more. The target antigen is unknown. This receptor was identified in a middle-aged man with multiple sclerosis. The V call is TRBV5-1, the J call TRBJ2-2; 8 bases align to TRBD1. Sequencing was done on a sample of PBMCs. The CDR3 region has the DNA TGCGCCAGCAGCTCCGGAGGGACAGGTATCGGGGAGCTGTTTTTT. Amino acid sequence: CASSSGGTGIGELFF. The full variable domain, completed using reference TRBV5-1 and TRBJ2-2, is KAGVTQTPRYLIKTRGQQVTLSCSPISGHRSVSWYQQTPGQGLQFLFEYFSETQRNKGNFPGRFSGRQFSNSRSEMNVSTLELGDSALYLCASSSGGTGIGELFFGEGSRLTVL.